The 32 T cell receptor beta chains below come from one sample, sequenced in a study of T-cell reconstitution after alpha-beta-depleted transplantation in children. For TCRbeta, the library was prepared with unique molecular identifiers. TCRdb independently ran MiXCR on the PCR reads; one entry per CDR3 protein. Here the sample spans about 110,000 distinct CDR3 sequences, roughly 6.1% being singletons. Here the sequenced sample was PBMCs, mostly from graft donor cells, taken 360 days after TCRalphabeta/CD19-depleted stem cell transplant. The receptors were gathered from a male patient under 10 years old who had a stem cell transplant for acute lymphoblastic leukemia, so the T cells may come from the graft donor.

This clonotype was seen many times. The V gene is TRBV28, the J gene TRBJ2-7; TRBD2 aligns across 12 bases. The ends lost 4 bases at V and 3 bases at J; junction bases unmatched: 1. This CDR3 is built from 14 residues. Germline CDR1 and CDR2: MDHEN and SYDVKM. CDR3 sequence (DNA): TGTGCCAGCAGTTCGGGACTAGCGGGCTACGAGCAGTACTTC. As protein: CASSSGLAGYEQYF.

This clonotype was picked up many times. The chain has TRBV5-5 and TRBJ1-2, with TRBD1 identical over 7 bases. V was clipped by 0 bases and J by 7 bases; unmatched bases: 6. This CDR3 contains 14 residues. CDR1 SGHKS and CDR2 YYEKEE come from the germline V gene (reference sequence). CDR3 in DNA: TGTGCCAGCAGCTTGGCCGGGGACAGCGGTGGCTACACCTTC. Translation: CASSLAGDSGGYTF.

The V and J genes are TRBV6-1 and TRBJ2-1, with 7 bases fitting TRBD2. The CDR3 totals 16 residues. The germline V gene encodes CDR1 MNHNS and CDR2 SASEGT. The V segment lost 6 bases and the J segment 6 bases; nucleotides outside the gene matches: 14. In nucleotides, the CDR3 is TGTGCCAGCAGCGAGGGGAAGGGAGGGCGCATCAATGAGCAGTTCTTC. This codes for CASSEGKGGRINEQFF.

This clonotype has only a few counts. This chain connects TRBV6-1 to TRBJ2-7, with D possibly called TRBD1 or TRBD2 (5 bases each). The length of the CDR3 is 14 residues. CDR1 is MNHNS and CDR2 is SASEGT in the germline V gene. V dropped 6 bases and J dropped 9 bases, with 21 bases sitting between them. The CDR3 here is CASREGRNPLRQYF. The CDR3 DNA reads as TGTGCCAGCAGAGAGGGACGAAACCCCTTACGGCAGTACTTC.

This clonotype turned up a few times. The CDR3 DNA reads as TGTGCCAGCAGCGATCCCGGGGAGCTGTTTTTT. Translation gives CASSDPGELFF. The chain links TRBV7-2 to TRBJ2-2; D gene ambiguous. Trimming pared 5 bases from V and 6 bases from J, leaving 4 bases between. The CDR3 has 11 amino acids. CDR1 and CDR2 (germline): SGHTA, FQGNSA.

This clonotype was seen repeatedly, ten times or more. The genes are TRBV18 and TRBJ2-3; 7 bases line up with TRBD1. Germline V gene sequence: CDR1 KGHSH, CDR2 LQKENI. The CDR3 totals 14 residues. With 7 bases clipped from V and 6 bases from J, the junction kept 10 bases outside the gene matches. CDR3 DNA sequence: TGTGCCAGCTTGACTCGGCAGGGGGTGGATACGCAGTATTTT. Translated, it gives CASLTRQGVDTQYF.

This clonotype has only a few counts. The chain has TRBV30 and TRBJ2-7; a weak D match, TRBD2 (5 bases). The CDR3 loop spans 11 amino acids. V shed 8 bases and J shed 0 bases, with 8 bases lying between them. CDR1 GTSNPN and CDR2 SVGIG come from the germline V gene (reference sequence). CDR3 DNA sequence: TGTGCCCTGGACTTCTCCTACGAGCAGTACTTC. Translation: CALDFSYEQYF.

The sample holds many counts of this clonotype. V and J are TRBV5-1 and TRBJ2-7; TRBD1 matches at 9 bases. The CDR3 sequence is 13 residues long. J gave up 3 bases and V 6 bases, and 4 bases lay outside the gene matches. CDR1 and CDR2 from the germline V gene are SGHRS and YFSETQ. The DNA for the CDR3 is TGCGCCAGCAAGGGGGACAGGGTCTACGAGCAGTACTTC. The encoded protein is CASKGDRVYEQYF.

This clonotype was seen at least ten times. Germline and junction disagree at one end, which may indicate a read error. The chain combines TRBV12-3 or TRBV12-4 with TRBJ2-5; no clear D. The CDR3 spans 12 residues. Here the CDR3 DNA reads TGTGCCAGCAGCCCGCCAGGAGAGGCCCAGTACTTC. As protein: CASSPPGEAQYF.

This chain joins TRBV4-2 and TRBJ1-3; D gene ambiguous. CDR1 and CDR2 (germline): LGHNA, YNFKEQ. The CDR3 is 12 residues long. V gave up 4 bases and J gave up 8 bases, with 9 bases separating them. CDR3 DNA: TGTGCCAGCAGCCGAGCCCCGGACACCATATATTTT. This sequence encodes CASSRAPDTIYF.

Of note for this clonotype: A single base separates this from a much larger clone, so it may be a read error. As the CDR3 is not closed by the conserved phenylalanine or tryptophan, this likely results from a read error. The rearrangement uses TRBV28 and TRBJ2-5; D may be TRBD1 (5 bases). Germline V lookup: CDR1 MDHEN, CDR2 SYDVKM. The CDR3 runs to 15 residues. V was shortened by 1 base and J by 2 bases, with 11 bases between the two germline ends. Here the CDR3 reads CASSLSRRAQETQYS. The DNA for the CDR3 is TGTGCCAGCAGTTTATCCCGCAGGGCTCAAGAGACCCAGTACTCC.

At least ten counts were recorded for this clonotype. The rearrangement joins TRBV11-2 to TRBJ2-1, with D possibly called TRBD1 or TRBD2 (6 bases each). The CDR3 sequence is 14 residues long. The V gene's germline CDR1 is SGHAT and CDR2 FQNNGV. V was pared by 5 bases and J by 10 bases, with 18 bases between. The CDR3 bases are TGTGCCAGCAGCCCGGGGGCGGAGTTTTGGGAGCAGTTCTTC. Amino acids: CASSPGAEFWEQFF.

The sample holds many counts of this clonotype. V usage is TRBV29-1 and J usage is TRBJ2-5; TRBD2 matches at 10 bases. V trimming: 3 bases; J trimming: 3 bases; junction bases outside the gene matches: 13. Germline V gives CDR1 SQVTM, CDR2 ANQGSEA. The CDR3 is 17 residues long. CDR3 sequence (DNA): TGCAGCGTTGAGGAGGGGGAAACTAGCGGGATCGAAGAGACCCAGTACTTC. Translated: CSVEEGETSGIEETQYF. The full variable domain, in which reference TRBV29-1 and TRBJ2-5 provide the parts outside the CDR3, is SAVISQKPSRDICQRGTSLTIQCQVDSQVTMMFWYRQQPGQSLTLIATANQGSEATYESGFVIDKFPISRPNLTFSTLTVSNMSPEDSSIYLCSVEEGETSGIEETQYFGPGTRLLVL.

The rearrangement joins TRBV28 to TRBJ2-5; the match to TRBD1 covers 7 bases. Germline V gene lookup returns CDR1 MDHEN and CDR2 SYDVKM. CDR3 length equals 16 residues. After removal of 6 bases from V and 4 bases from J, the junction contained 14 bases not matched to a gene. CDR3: CASRPPTGPSRETQYF. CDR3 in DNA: TGTGCCAGCAGGCCCCCGACAGGGCCCTCCCGAGAGACCCAGTACTTC.

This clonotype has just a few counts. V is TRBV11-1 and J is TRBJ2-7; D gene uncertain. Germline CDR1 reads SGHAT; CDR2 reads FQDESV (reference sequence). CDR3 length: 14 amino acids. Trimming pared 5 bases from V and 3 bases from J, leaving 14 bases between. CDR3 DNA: TGTGCCAGCAGCCTCCGTCGGTGGGGCTACGAGCAGTACTTC. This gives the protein CASSLRRWGYEQYF. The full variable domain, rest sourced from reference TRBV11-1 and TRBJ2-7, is EAEVAQSPRYKITEKSQAVAFWCDPISGHATLYWYRQILGQGPELLVQFQDESVVDDSQLPKDRFSAERLKGVDSTLKIQPAELGDSAMYLCASSLRRWGYEQYFGPGTRLTVT.

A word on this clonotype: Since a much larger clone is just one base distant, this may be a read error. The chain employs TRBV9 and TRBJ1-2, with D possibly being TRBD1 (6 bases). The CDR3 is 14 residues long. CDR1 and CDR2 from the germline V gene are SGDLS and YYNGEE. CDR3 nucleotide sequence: TGTTCCAGCAGCGTAGGAAGGGGGAACTATGGCTACACCTTC. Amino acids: CSSSVGRGNYGYTF.

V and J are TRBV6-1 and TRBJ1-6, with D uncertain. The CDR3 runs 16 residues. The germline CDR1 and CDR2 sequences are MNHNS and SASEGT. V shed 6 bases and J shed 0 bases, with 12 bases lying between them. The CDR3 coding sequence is TGTGCCAGCAGACGGGATCCGAGCTCCTATAATTCACCCCTCCACTTT. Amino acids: CASRRDPSSYNSPLHF.

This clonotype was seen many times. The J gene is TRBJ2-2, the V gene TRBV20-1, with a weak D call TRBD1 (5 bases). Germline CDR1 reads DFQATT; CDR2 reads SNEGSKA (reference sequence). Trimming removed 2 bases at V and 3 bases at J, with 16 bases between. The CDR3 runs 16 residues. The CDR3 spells CSARSFQGRYTGELFF. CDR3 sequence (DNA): TGCAGTGCTAGATCCTTCCAGGGCCGATACACCGGGGAGCTGTTTTTT.

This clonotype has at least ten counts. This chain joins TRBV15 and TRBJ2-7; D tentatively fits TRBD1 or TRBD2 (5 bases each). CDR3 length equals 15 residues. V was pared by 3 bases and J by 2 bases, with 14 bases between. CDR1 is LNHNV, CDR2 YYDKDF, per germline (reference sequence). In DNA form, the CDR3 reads TGTGCCACCAGCAGTAGTGGGACCTTCCCCTACGAGCAGTACTTC. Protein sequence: CATSSSGTFPYEQYF.

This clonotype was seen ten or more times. In DNA, the CDR3 is TGCAGCGTTGAAGTAGTTAACTCCTACGAGCAGTACTTC. This codes for CSVEVVNSYEQYF. The genes are TRBV29-1 and TRBJ2-7; D is uncertain. V dropped 1 base and J dropped 0 bases, with 7 bases sitting between them. CDR1 and CDR2 (germline): SQVTM, ANQGSEA. The CDR3 has 13 residues.

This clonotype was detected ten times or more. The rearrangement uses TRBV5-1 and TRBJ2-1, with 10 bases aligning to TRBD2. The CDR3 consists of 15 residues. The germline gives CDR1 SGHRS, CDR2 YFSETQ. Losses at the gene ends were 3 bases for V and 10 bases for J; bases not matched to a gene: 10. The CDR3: CASSWLAGVGKEQFF. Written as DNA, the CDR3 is TGCGCCAGCAGCTGGCTAGCGGGAGTGGGAAAAGAGCAGTTCTTC.

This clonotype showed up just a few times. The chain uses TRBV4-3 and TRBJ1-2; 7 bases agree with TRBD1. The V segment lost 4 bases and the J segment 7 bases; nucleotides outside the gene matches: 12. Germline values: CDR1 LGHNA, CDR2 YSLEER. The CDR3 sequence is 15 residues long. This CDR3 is CASSLPGQHLIGYTF. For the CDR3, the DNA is TGCGCCAGCAGCCTTCCGGGACAGCACTTGATTGGCTACACCTTC.

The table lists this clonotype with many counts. The CDR3 coding sequence is TGTGCCAGCAGCCCCAGGGATTCACCCCTCCACTTT. Encoded protein: CASSPRDSPLHF. The chain has TRBV9 and TRBJ1-6, with a possible D match to TRBD1 (5 bases). V dropped 4 bases and J dropped 8 bases, with 7 bases sitting between them. From germline, CDR1 is SGDLS and CDR2 YYNGEE. The CDR3 extends over 12 amino acids.

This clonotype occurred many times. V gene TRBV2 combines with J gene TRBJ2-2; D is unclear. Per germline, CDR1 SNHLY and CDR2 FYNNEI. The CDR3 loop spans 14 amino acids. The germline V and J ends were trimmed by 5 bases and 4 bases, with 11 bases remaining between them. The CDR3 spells CASSTYGVTGELFF. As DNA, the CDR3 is TGTGCCAGCAGTACCTATGGGGTCACCGGGGAGCTGTTTTTT.

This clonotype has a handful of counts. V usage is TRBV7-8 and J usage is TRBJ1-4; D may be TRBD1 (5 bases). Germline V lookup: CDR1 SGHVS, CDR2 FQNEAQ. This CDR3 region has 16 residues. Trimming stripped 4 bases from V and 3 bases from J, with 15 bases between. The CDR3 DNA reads TGTGCCAGCAGCTCCGGGGAGGGGAGAGCTAATGAAAAACTGTTTTTT. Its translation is CASSSGEGRANEKLFF.

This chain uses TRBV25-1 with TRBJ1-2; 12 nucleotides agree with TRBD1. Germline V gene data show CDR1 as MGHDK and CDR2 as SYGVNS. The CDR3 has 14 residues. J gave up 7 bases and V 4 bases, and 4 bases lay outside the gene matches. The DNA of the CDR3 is TGTGCCAGCAGTGTAGGGACAGGGGGCTTTGGCTACACCTTC. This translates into CASSVGTGGFGYTF.

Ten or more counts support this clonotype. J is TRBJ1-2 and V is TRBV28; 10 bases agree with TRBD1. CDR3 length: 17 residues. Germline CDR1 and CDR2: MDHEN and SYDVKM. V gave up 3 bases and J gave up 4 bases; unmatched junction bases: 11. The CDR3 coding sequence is TGTGCCAGCAGTTTCCACCCGGGGACAGGGGCTTTCTATGGCTACACCTTC. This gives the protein CASSFHPGTGAFYGYTF.

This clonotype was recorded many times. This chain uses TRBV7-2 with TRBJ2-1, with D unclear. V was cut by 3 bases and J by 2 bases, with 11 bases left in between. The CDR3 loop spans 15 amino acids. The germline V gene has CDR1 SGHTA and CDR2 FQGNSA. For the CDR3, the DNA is TGTGCCAGCAGCTTCCCAGAGCTTCCCTACAATGAGCAGTTCTTC. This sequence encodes CASSFPELPYNEQFF.

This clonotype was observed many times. CDR3 amino acids: CASSESSGAGELFF. The DNA for the CDR3 is TGTGCCAGCAGTGAGTCTTCCGGGGCCGGGGAGCTGTTTTTT. The rearrangement links TRBV2 to TRBJ2-2, with D perhaps TRBD2 (5 bases). The CDR3 is 14 residues long. Germline lookup yields CDR1 SNHLY and CDR2 FYNNEI. V was cut by 3 bases and J by 6 bases, with 11 bases left in between.

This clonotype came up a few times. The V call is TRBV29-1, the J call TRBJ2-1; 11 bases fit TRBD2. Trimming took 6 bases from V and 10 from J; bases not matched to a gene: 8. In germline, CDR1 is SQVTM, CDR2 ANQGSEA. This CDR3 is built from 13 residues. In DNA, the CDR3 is TGCAGCGTGGAGAGGGGACTAGCGGCCGAGCAGTTCTTC. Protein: CSVERGLAAEQFF.

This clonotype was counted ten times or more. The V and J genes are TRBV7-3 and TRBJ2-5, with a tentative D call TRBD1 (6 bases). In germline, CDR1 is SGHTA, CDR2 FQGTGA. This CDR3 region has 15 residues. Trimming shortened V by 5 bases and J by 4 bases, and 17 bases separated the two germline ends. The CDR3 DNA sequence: TGTGCCAGCAGCATCGGACAGAGGATTGGAGAGACCCAGTACTTC. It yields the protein CASSIGQRIGETQYF.

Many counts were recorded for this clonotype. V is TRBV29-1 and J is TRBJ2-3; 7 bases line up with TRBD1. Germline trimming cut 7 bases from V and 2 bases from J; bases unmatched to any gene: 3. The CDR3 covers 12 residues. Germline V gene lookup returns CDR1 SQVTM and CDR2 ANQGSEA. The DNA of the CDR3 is TGCAGCGAAACAGGGGACACAGATACGCAGTATTTT. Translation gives CSETGDTDTQYF.